The 25 T cell receptor beta chains listed next were all sequenced from one sample in a study of PD-1 blockade in classical Hodgkin lymphoma. All patients experienced relapse after autologous stem cell transplantation, and brentuximab vedotin exposure was variable. Some clones are missing from TCRdb's copy, which holds only in-frame ones; the method was immunoSEQ multiplex PCR. The table lists approximately 100,000 clones, around 89% of them singletons. The sample in question was peripheral blood mononuclear cells (PBMCs), obtained before the second cycle of nivolumab. These receptors were collected from a human donor with classical Hodgkin lymphoma.

The rearrangement uses TRBV6-4 and TRBJ2-2; 8 nucleotides line up with TRBD1. From germline, CDR1 is MRHNA and CDR2 SNTAGT. This CDR3 contains 16 residues. After removal of 0 bases from V and 1 base from J, the junction contained 1 base not matched to a gene. The CDR3 protein is CASSDSGTGNTGELFF. As DNA, the CDR3 is TGTGCCAGCAGTGACTCGGGGACAGGGAACACCGGGGAGCTGTTTTTT.

This chain joins TRBV19 and TRBJ1-4, with D possibly matching TRBD1 (6 bases). There are 14 residues in the CDR3. The V end was cut by 3 bases, the J end by 8 bases, with 13 bases between. Germline-derived CDR1 and CDR2 are LNHDA and SQIVND (reference sequence). The CDR3 sequence is CASSIVYREEKLFF. The CDR3, as DNA: TGTGCCAGTAGTATTGTCTACAGGGAGGAAAAACTGTTTTTT.

The chain carries TRBV10-1 and TRBJ2-7; no definite D call. CDR3 length: 13 amino acids. In germline, CDR1 is WNHNN, CDR2 SYGVQD (reference sequence). V lost 9 bases and J lost 4, with 16 bases in between. The CDR3 loop reads CARPRPGVYEQYF. The CDR3 DNA is TGCGCCAGGCCACGTCCGGGCGTGTACGAGCAGTACTTC.

The chain is built from TRBV7-9 and TRBJ2-5; D unresolved. V was shortened by 5 bases and J by 5 bases, with 12 bases between the two germline ends. CDR3 length equals 13 residues. Germline CDR1 and CDR2: SEHNR and FQNEAQ (reference sequence). The DNA for the CDR3 is TGTGCCAGCAGCACCACAGCTTACGAGACCCAGTACTTC. Its protein is CASSTTAYETQYF.

The chain uses TRBV18 and TRBJ1-2; possibly TRBD1 for D (6 bases). V was trimmed by 6 bases and J by 8 bases, leaving 19 bases between them. Germline loops: CDR1 KGHSH, CDR2 LQKENI. The CDR3 is 14 residues long. The CDR3 DNA sequence: TGTGCCAGCTCCCCTGACATGGACAGAAAGGGCTACACCTTC. This encodes CASSPDMDRKGYTF.

This chain connects TRBV5-4 to TRBJ1-1; the D is unclear. Germline values: CDR1 SGHNT, CDR2 YYREEE (reference sequence). The CDR3 contains 14 residues. V gave up 4 bases and J gave up 7 bases, with 17 bases separating them. CDR3 region: CASSLVGVGFEAFF. The CDR3 DNA sequence: TGTGCCAGCAGCCTAGTAGGAGTCGGATTTGAAGCTTTCTTT. The whole variable domain, remainder taken from reference TRBV5-4 and TRBJ1-1, is ETGVTQSPTHLIKTRGQQVTLRCSSQSGHNTVSWYQQALGQGPQFIFQYYREEENGRGNFPPRFSGLQFPNYSSELNVNALELDDSALYLCASSLVGVGFEAFFGQGTRLTVV.

The genes are TRBV27 and TRBJ2-1; 9 bases match TRBD2. The V gene's germline CDR1 is MNHEY and CDR2 SMNVEV (reference sequence). The CDR3 spans 21 residues. V gave up 0 bases and J gave up 5 bases; unmatched junction bases: 20. CDR3 loop: CASSLSPWLQEWRGGHNEQFF. As DNA, the CDR3 is TGTGCCAGCAGTTTATCGCCCTGGCTCCAGGAGTGGCGGGGGGGCCACAATGAGCAGTTCTTC.

V gene TRBV28 combines with J gene TRBJ2-5; weak D call: TRBD2 (7 bases). The J call may not be correct, given that the DNA end is closer to TRBJ2-7. The length of the CDR3 is 15 residues. Germline assignment: CDR1 MDHEN and CDR2 SYDVKM. The chain's CDR3 is CAVRDPGGGSYEQYF. CDR3 bases: TGTGCCGTCAGAGACCCGGGCGGGGGCAGCTACGAGCAGTACTTC.

The rearrangement uses TRBV6-5 and TRBJ2-1, with 11 bases lining up with TRBD1. The germline V gene encodes CDR1 MNHEY and CDR2 SVGAGI. The length of the CDR3 is 16 residues. Trimming at V came to 0 bases and at J to 9 bases, leaving 7 bases not matched to a gene. CDR3 residues: CASSYSGQGASGEQFF. The CDR3, as DNA: TGTGCCAGCAGTTACTCCGGACAGGGGGCATCCGGTGAGCAGTTCTTC.

The V and J genes are TRBV6-1 and TRBJ2-1; 8 bases are shared with TRBD2. CDR1 MNHNS and CDR2 SASEGT come from the germline V gene. The ends lost 8 bases at V and 7 bases at J; junction bases unmatched: 10. The CDR3 contains 14 residues. The CDR3 is CASSAAGGLNEQFF. The CDR3 bases are TGTGCCAGCTCAGCGGCGGGGGGACTGAATGAGCAGTTCTTC.

This clone was seen more than once but under ten times. The gene calls are TRBV4-1 and TRBJ2-7; TRBD2 is a possible D gene (6 bases). The CDR3 contains 16 residues. Germline V lookup: CDR1 MGHRA, CDR2 YSYEKL. Trimming took off 0 bases at V and 3 bases at J, with 15 bases between the two ends. In DNA form, the CDR3 reads TGCGCCAGCAGCCAAGATGGTGGAGGGGCGAACTACGAGCAGTACTTC. Encoded protein: CASSQDGGGANYEQYF.

This chain uses TRBV6-5 with TRBJ1-2; D is unclear. V was pared by 0 bases and J by 0 bases, with 5 bases between. This CDR3 region has 14 residues. Germline V gene data show CDR1 as MNHEY and CDR2 as SVGAGI. The CDR3 protein is CASSYSGTNYGYTF. DNA of the CDR3: TGTGCCAGCAGTTACTCAGGCACTAACTATGGCTACACCTTC.

This sequence joins TRBV28 and TRBJ2-7; 9 bases line up with TRBD1. Losses at the gene ends were 4 bases for V and 3 bases for J; bases not matched to a gene: 7. The CDR3 has 15 amino acids. The V gene's germline CDR1 is MDHEN and CDR2 SYDVKM. CDR3 amino acids: CASSSRDRVVYEQYF. The CDR3 DNA sequence: TGTGCCAGCAGTTCCCGGGACAGGGTAGTCTACGAGCAGTACTTC.

This chain joins TRBV9 and TRBJ2-7; the D is unclear. With 0 bases removed from V and 0 bases from J, the gap between germline ends came to 7 bases. This CDR3 region has 14 residues. CDR1 is SGDLS and CDR2 is YYNGEE in the germline V gene. The CDR3 nucleotides are TGTGCCAGCAGCGTAGGTATCCGCTCCTACGAGCAGTACTTC. This translates into CASSVGIRSYEQYF. The entire variable domain, with the rest obtained from reference TRBV9 and TRBJ2-7, is as follows: DSGVTQTPKHLITATGQRVTLRCSPRSGDLSVYWYQQSLDQGLQFLIQYYNGEERAKGNILERFSAQQFPDLHSELNLSSLELGDSALYFCASSVGIRSYEQYFGPGTRLTVT.

J is TRBJ1-1 and V is TRBV5-6; D call uncertain. Germline V CDR1 and CDR2: SGHDT, YYEEEE. V was shortened by 5 bases and J by 4 bases, with 12 bases between the two germline ends. The CDR3 contains 13 residues. The DNA of the CDR3 is TGTGCCAGCAGGGGAAATGCCCTCACTGAAGCTTTCTTT. It encodes CASRGNALTEAFF.

The chain uses TRBV9 and TRBJ2-7, with TRBD1 matching 8 bases. Germline CDR1 SGDLS, CDR2 YYNGEE. Losses at the gene ends were 2 bases for V and 8 bases for J; bases not matched to a gene: 9. The CDR3 spans 14 residues. The CDR3 loop is CASSVGQGTSQQYF. In nucleotides, the CDR3 is TGTGCCAGCAGCGTCGGACAGGGTACTTCCCAGCAGTACTTC.

The chain links TRBV7-8 to TRBJ1-5; 7 bases are shared with TRBD1. From germline, CDR1 is SGHVS and CDR2 FQNEAQ. With V trimmed by 5 bases and J by 7 bases, 8 bases remained unmatched. This CDR3 region has 14 residues. DNA for the CDR3: TGTGCCAGCAGCCCTCGACAGGGTGCACAGCCCCAGCATTTT. Its protein product is CASSPRQGAQPQHF.

This clone was seen a few times. This chain connects TRBV19 to TRBJ1-3; perhaps TRBD1 as D (6 bases). CDR1 and CDR2 (germline): LNHDA, SQIVND (reference sequence). The CDR3 totals 15 residues. The V end was cut by 8 bases, the J end by 0 bases, with 14 bases between. CDR3 sequence (DNA): TGTGCCAGTGAACAGGGTTTGGGCTCTGGAAACACCATATATTTT. Translating it yields CASEQGLGSGNTIYF.

The V gene is TRBV4-3, the J gene TRBJ2-7, with 10 bases aligning to TRBD1. The CDR3 is made up of 14 amino acids. The V and J ends lost 2 bases and 3 bases, in that order; junction bases with no gene match: 1. The germline gives CDR1 LGHNA, CDR2 YSLEER. CDR3 protein: CASSQRTGGYEQYF. The CDR3 DNA reads as TGCGCCAGCAGCCAAAGGACAGGGGGCTACGAGCAGTACTTC.

The chain's CDR3 is CASSLAGPLMGNTEAFF. CDR3 DNA sequence: TGCGCCAGCAGCTTGGCCGGGCCTTTAATGGGTAACACTGAAGCTTTCTTT. The V and J genes are TRBV5-1 and TRBJ1-1; D unclear. The CDR3 extends over 17 amino acids. Trimming took off 0 bases at V and 2 bases at J, with 17 bases between the two ends. Germline-derived CDR1 and CDR2 are SGHRS and YFSETQ.

The chain joins TRBV23-1 to TRBJ2-7, with 9 bases matching TRBD1. TRBV23-1 is marked as an open reading frame, function uncertain. The CDR3 loop spans 17 amino acids. Unmatched junction bases numbered 14, after V lost 3 bases and J lost 5 bases. CDR3: CASSHPPGQGYRHEQYF. CDR3 DNA: TGCGCCAGCAGTCACCCCCCGGGACAGGGCTATCGCCACGAGCAGTACTTC.

The chain recombines TRBV30 with TRBJ2-3, with TRBD1 matching 7 bases. Per the germline V gene, CDR1 is GTSNPN and CDR2 is SVGIG (reference sequence). J lost 2 bases, V lost 1 base, and 3 bases had no gene match. CDR3 length: 14 amino acids. CDR3 in DNA: TGTGCCTGGAGTGAAGACAGGGTCACAGATACGCAGTATTTT. Protein product: CAWSEDRVTDTQYF. Full variable domain (rest looked up from reference TRBV30 and TRBJ2-3): SQTIHQWPATLVQPVGSPLSLECTVEGTSNPNLYWYRQAAGRGLQLLFYSVGIGQISSEVPQNLSASRPQDRQFILSSKKLLLSDSGFYLCAWSEDRVTDTQYFGPGTRLTVL.

The chain recombines TRBV7-2 with TRBJ2-5, with 10 bases fitting TRBD2. This CDR3 is built from 15 residues. Germline CDR1 SGHTA, CDR2 FQGNSA. V trimming: 3 bases; J trimming: 5 bases; junction bases outside the gene matches: 6. In DNA form, the CDR3 reads TGTGCCAGCAGCTTCCCTAGCGGGGGTGGGGAGACCCAGTACTTC. It yields the protein CASSFPSGGGETQYF.

This chain joins TRBV18 and TRBJ2-3, with 7 bases matching TRBD1. J lost 14 bases, V lost 4 bases, and 9 bases had no gene match. Looked up from germline, CDR1 is KGHSH and CDR2 is LQKENI. There are 12 residues in the CDR3. The DNA of the CDR3 is TGTGCCAGCTCACAAGACAGGGAAAGGCTGTATTTT. It translates to CASSQDRERLYF. Based on the CDR3 plus reference TRBV18 and TRBJ2-3, the full variable domain is NAGVMQNPRHLVRRRGQEARLRCSPMKGHSHVYWYRQLPEEGLKFMVYLQKENIIDESGMPKERFSAEFPKEGPSILRIQQVVRGDSAAYFCASSQDRERLYFGPGTRLTVL.

In DNA, the CDR3 is TGTGCCAGCAGTTACTCGAGAGGGACTGAAGCTTTCTTT. Translated, it gives CASSYSRGTEAFF. This sequence joins TRBV6-6 and TRBJ1-1; no definite D call. The V and J ends lost 0 bases and 5 bases respectively, with 7 bases between them. Germline loops: CDR1 MNHNY, CDR2 SVGAGI (reference sequence). The CDR3 loop spans 13 amino acids.